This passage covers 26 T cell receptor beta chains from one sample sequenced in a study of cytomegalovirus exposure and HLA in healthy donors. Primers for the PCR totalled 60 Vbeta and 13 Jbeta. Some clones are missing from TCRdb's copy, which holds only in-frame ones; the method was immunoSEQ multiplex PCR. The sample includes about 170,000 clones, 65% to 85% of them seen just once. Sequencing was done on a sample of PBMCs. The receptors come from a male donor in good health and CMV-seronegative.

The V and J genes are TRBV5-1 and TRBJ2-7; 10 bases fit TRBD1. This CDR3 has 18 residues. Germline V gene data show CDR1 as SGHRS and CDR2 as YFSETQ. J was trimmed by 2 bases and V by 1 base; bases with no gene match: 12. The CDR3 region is CASSLFPGGQGTPYEQYF. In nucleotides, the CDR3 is TGCGCCAGCAGCTTGTTTCCTGGGGGACAGGGGACACCCTACGAGCAGTACTTC.

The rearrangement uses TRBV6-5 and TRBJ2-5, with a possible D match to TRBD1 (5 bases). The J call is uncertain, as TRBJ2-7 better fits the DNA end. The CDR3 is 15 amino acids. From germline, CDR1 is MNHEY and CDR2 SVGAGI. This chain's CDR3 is CASSYSRAVPGEQYF. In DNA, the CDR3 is TGTGCCAGCAGTTATTCCAGGGCGGTGCCTGGCGAGCAGTACTTC.

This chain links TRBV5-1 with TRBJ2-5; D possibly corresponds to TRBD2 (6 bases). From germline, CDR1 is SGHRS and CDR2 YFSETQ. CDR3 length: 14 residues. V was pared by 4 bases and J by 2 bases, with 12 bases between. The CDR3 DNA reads TGCGCCAGCAGCCCTGGGGGGACTCAAGAGACCCAGTACTTC. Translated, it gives CASSPGGTQETQYF.

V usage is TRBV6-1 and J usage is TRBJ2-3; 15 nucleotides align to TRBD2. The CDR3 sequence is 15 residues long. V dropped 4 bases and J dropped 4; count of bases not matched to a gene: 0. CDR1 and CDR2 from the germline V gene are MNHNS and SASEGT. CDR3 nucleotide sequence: TGTGCCAGCAGTGGGACTAGCGGGGGGGCAGATACGCAGTATTTT. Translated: CASSGTSGGADTQYF.

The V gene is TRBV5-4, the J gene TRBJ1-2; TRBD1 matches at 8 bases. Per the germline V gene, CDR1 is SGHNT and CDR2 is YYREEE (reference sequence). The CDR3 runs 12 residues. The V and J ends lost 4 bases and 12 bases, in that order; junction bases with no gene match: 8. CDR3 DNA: TGTGCCAGCAGCCTCGACAGGGGATCGGACACCTTC. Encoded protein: CASSLDRGSDTF.

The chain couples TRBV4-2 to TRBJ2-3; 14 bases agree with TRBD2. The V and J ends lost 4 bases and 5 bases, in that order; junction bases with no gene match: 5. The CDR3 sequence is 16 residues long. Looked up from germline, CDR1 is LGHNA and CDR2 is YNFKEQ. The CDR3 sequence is CASSPLGTSGRDTQYF. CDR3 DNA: TGTGCCAGCAGCCCCCTAGGGACTAGCGGGAGAGATACGCAGTATTTT.

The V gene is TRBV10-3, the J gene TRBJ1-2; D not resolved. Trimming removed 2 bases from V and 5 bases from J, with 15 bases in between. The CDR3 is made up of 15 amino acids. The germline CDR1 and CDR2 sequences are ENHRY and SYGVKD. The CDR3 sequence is CAISENREGGYGYTF. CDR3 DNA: TGTGCCATCAGTGAGAATAGAGAGGGCGGATATGGCTACACCTTC.

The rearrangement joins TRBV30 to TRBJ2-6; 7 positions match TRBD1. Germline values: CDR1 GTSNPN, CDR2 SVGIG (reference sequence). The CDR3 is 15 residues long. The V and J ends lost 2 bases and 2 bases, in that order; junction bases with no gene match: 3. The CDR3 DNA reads TGTGCCTGGAGTCAGGGGGACCCTGGGGCCAACGTCCTGACTTTC. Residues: CAWSQGDPGANVLTF.

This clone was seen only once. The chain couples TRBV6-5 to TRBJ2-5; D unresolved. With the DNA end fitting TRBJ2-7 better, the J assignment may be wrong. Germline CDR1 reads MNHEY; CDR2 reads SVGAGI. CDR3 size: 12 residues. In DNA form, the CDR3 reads TGTGCCAGCAGTTCTTTCTCCTACGAGCAGTACTTC. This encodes CASSSFSYEQYF.

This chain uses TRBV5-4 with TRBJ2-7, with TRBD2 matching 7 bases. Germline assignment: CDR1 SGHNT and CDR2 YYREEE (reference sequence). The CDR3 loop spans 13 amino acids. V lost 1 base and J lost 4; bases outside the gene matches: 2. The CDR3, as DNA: TGTGCCAGCAGCTTGCCTAGCGGATACGAGCAGTACTTC. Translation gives CASSLPSGYEQYF.

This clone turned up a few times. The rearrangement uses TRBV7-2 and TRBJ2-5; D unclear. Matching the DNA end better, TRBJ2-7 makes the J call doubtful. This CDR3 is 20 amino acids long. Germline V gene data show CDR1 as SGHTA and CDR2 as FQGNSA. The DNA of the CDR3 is TGTGCCAGCAGCTTAGCACTGCCAGGTAACTCGTTTCCTCCGACCTACGAGCAGTACTTC. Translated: CASSLALPGNSFPPTYEQYF.

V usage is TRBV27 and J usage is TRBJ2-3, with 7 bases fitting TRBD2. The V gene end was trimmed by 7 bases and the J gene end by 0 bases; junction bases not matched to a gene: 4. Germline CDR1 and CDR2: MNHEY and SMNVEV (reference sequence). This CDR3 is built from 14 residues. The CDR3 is CASNSGGSTDTQYF. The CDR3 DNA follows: TGTGCCAGCAATTCCGGGGGGAGCACAGATACGCAGTATTTT.

The CDR3 DNA reads as TGTGCCAGCAGCTTACCTGAACAGGGGGCGTTAGGAGAGACCCAGTACTTC. The encoded protein is CASSLPEQGALGETQYF. The chain recombines TRBV7-2 with TRBJ2-5; TRBD1 matches 9 bases. J gave up 4 bases and V 2 bases, and 11 bases lay outside the gene matches. The length of the CDR3 is 17 residues. CDR1 SGHTA and CDR2 FQGNSA come from the germline V gene.

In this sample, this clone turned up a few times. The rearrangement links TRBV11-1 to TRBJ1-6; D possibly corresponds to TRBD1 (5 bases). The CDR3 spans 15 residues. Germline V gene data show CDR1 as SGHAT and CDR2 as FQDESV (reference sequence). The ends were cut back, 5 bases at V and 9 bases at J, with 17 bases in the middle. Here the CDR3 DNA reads TGTGCCAGCAGCCCCCGGGGAGGGGACTTTTCACCCCTCCACTTT. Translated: CASSPRGGDFSPLHF.

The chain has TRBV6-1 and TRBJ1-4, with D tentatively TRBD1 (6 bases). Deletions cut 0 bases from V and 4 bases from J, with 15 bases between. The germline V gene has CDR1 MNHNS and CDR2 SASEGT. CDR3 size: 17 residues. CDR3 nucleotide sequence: TGTGCCAGCAGTGAAGCGCTTCGGGGGGCTAATAATGAAAAACTGTTTTTT. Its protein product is CASSEALRGANNEKLFF.

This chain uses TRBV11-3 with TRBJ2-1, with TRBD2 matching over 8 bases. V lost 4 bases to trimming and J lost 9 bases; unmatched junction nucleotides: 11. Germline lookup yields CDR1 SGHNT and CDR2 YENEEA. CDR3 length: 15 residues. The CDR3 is CASSYLASGLAEQFF. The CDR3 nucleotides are TGTGCCAGCAGCTATTTGGCTAGCGGGTTGGCTGAGCAGTTCTTC.

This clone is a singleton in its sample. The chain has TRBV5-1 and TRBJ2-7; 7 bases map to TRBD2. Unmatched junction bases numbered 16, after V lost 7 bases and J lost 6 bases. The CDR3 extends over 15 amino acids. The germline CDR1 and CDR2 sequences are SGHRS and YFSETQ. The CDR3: CASRVGGGLLIEQYF. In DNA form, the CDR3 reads TGCGCCAGCCGGGTGGGGGGGGGACTCTTGATCGAGCAGTACTTC.

Here the CDR3 reads CASSLSGDTMDAGANVLTF. The CDR3 DNA reads TGTGCCAGCAGTTTATCAGGGGACACTATGGACGCTGGGGCCAACGTCCTGACTTTC. The rearrangement links TRBV27 to TRBJ2-6, with D possibly TRBD1 on 6 matching bases. The germline V and J ends were trimmed by 0 bases and 2 bases, with 17 bases remaining between them. In germline, CDR1 is MNHEY, CDR2 SMNVEV (reference sequence). The CDR3 extends over 19 amino acids.

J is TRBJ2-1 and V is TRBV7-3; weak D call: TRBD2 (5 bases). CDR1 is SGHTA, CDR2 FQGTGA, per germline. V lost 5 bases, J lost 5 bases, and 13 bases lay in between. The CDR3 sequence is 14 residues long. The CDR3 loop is CASSPPGGHNEQFF. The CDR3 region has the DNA TGTGCCAGCAGCCCGCCCGGAGGCCACAATGAGCAGTTCTTC.

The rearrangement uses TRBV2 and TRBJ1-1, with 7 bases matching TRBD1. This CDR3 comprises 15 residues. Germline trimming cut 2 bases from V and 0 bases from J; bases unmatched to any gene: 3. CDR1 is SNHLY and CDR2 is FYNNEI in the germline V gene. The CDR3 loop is CASSERTGVNTEAFF. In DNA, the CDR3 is TGTGCCAGCAGTGAACGGACAGGAGTGAACACTGAAGCTTTCTTT.

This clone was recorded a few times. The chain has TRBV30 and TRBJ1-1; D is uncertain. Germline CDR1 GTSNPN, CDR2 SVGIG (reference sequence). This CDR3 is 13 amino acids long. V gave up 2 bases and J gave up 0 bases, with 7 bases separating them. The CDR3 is CAWSPGLNTEAFF. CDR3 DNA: TGTGCCTGGAGTCCAGGATTGAACACTGAAGCTTTCTTT.

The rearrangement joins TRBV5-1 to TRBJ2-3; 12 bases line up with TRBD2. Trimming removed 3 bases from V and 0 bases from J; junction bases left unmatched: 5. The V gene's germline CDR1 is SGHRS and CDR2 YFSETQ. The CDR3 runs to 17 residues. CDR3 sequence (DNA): TGCGCCAGCAGCTCCCTGACTAGCGGGGGTAGCACAGATACGCAGTATTTT. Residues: CASSSLTSGGSTDTQYF.

CDR3 bases: TGCAGTGCTGACAGGTACAATGAGCAGTTCTTC. Protein: CSADRYNEQFF. The V and J genes are TRBV20-1 and TRBJ2-1; tentative D call: TRBD1 (6 bases). Deletions cut 5 bases from V and 4 bases from J, with 6 bases between. The CDR3 sequence is 11 residues long. The germline gives CDR1 DFQATT, CDR2 SNEGSKA (reference sequence).

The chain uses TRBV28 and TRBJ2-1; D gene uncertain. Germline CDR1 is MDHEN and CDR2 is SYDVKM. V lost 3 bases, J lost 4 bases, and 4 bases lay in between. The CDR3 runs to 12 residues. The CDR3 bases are TGTGCCAGCAGTTTTCAGTACAATGAGCAGTTCTTC. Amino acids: CASSFQYNEQFF.

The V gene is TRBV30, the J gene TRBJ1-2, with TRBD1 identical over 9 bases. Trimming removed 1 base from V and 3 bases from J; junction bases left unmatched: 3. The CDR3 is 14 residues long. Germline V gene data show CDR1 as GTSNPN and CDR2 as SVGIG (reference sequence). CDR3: CAWSGGQGYYGYTF. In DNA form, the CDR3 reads TGTGCCTGGAGTGGCGGACAGGGGTACTATGGCTACACCTTC. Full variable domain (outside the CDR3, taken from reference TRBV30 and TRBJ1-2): SQTIHQWPATLVQPVGSPLSLECTVEGTSNPNLYWYRQAAGRGLQLLFYSVGIGQISSEVPQNLSASRPQDRQFILSSKKLLLSDSGFYLCAWSGGQGYYGYTFGSGTRLTVV.

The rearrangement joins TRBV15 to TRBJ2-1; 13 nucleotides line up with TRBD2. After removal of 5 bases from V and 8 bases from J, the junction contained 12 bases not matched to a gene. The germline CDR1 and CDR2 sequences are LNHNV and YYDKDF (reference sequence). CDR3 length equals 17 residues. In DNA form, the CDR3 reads TGTGCCACCAGCTTATCAATCCCGGGACTAGCGGGATATGAGCAGTTCTTC. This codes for CATSLSIPGLAGYEQFF.